The clone carrying this T cell receptor (beta chain) was detected only a few times. TCRdb's table, derived via immunoSEQ multiplex PCR, lists solely in-frame clones and lacks some. The table records around 25,000 clones, around 74% of them present only once. This sample is drawn from a study of cytotoxic CD8 clonotypes in ibrutinib-treated CLL. The V gene end was trimmed by 2 bases and the J gene end by 3 bases; junction bases not matched to a gene: 4. This CDR3 has 15 amino acids. From germline, CDR1 is LNHDA and CDR2 SQIVND (reference sequence). The V call is TRBV19, the J call TRBJ2-7; 10 bases match TRBD1. The TCR originated in a human donor with chronic lymphocytic leukemia. The sample was PBMCs, taken at disease progression, from a patient treated with ibrutinib. CDR3 bases: TGTGCCAGTAGTATAAGGGGACAGGGGCTCTACGAGCAGTACTTC. It encodes CASSIRGQGLYEQYF.